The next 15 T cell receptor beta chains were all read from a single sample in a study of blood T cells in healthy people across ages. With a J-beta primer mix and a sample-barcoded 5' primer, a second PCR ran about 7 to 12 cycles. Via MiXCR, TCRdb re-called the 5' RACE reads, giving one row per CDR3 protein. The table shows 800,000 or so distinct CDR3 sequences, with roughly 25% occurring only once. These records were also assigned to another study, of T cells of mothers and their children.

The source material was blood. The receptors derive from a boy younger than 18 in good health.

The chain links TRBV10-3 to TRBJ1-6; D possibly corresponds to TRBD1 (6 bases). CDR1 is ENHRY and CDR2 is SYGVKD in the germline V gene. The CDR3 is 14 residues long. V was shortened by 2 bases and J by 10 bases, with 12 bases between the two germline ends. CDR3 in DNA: TGTGCCATCAGTGAGCTAGGGGGTTGGTCACCCCTCCACTTT. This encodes CAISELGGWSPLHF.

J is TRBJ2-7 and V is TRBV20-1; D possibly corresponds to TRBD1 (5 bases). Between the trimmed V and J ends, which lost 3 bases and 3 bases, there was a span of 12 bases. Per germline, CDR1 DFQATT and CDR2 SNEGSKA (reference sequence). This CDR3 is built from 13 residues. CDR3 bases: TGCAGTGCTAGCCCTACAGGCGTCTACGAGCAGTACTTC. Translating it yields CSASPTGVYEQYF.

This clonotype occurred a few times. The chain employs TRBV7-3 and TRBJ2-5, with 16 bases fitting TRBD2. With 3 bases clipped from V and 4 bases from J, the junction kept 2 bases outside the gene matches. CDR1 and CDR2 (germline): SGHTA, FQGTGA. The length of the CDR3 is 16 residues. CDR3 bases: TGTGCCAGCAGCTTGGGACTAGCGGGGGGGCCAGAGACCCAGTACTTC. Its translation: CASSLGLAGGPETQYF.

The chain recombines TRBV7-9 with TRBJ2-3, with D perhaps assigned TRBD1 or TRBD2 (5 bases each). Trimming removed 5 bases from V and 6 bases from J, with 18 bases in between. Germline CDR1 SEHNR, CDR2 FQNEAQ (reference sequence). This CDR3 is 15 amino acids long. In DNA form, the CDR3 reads TGTGCCAGCAGCCCTCCCGAGGGGCGCGATGATACGCAGTATTTT. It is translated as CASSPPEGRDDTQYF.

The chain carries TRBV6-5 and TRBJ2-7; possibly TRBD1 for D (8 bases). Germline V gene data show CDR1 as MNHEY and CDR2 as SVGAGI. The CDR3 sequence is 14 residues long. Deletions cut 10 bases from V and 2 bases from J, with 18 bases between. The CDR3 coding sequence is TGTGCCACGAACCAGGGGGCGGGAGCCTACGAGCAGTACTTC. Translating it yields CATNQGAGAYEQYF.

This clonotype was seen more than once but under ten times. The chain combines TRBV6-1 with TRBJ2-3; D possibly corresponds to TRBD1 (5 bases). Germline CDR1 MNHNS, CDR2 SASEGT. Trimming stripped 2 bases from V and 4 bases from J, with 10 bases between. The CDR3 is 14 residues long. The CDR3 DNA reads TGTGCCAGCAGTGAAAGAGACAGCTCAGATACGCAGTATTTT. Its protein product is CASSERDSSDTQYF.

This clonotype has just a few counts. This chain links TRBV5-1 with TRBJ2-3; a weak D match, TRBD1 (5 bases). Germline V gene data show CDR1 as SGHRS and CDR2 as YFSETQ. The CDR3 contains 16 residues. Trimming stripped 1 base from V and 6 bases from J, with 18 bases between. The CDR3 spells CASSLFLGPVTDTQYF. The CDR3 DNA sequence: TGCGCCAGCAGCTTGTTCCTGGGGCCGGTTACGGATACGCAGTATTTT.

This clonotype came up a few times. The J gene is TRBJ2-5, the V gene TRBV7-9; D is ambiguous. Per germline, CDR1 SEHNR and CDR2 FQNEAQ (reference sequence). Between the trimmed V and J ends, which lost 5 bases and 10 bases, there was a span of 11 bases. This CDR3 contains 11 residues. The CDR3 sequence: CASSPGPNQYF. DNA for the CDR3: TGTGCCAGCAGCCCCGGACCCAACCAGTACTTC.

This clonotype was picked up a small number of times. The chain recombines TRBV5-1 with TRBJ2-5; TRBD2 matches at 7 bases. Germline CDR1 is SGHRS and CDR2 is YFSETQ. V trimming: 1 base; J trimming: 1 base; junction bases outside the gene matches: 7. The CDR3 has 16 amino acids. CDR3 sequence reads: CASSLITGGGQETQYF. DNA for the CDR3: TGCGCCAGCAGCTTGATTACAGGCGGGGGCCAAGAGACCCAGTACTTC.

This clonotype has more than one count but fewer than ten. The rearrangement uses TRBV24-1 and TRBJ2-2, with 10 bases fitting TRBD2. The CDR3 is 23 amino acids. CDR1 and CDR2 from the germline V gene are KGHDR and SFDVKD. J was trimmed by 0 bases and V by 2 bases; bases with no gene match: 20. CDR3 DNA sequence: TGTGCCACCAGTGATTCAACCACGGAGTGGGTAGCGGGAGGACACGCGAACACCGGGGAGCTGTTTTTT. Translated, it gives CATSDSTTEWVAGGHANTGELFF.

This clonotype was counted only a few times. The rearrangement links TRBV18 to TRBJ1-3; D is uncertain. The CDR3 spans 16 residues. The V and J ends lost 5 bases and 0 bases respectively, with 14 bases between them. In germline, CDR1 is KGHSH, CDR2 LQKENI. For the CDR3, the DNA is TGTGCCAGCTCATACCTAAGTACGCGCTCTGGAAACACCATATATTTT. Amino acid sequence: CASSYLSTRSGNTIYF.

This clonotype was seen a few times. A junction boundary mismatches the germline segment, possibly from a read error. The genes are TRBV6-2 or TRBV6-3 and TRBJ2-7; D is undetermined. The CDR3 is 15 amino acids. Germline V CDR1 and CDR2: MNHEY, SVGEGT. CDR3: CASSSWLVSDYEQYF. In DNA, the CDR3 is TGCGCCAGCAGTTCGTGGCTGGTCAGTGACTACGAGCAGTACTTC.

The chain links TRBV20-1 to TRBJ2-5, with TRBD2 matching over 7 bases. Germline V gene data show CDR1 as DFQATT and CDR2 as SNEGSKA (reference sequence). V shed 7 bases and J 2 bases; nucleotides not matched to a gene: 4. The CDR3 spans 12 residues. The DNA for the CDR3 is TGCAGTGGGCGGGGGTCTCAAGAGACCCAGTACTTC. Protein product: CSGRGSQETQYF.

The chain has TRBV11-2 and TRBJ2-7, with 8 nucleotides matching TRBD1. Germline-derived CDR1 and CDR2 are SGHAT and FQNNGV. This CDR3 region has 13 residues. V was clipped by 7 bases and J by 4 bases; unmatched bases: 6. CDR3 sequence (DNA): TGTGCCAGCACCAGGCAGGGGGCTTACGAGCAGTACTTC. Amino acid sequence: CASTRQGAYEQYF.

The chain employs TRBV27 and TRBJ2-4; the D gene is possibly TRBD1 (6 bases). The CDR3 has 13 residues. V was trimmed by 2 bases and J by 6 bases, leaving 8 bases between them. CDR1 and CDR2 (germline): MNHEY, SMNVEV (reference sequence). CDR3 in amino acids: CASSLTGTNIQYF. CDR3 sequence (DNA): TGTGCCAGCAGTTTAACAGGGACAAACATTCAGTACTTC.